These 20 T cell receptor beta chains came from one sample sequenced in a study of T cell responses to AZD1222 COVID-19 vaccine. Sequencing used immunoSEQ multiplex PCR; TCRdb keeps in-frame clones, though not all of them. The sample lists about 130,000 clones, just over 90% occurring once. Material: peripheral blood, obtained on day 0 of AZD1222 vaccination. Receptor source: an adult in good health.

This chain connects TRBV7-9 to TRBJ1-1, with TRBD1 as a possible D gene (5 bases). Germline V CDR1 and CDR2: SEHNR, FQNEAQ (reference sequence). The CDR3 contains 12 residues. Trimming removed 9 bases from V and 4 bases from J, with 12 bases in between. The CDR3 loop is CASTAGGTEAFF. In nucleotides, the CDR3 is TGTGCCAGTACGGCGGGGGGCACTGAAGCTTTCTTT. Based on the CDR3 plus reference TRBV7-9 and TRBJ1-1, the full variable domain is DTGVSQNPRHKITKRGQNVTFRCDPISEHNRLYWYRQTLGQGPEFLTYFQNEAQLEKSRLLSDRFSAERPKGSFSTLEIQRTEQGDSAMYLCASTAGGTEAFFGQGTRLTVV.

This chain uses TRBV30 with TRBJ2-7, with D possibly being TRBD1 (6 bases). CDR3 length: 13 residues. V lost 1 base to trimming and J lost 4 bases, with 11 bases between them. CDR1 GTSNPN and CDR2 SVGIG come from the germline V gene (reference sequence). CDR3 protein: CAWSEGTPYEQYF. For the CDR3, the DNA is TGTGCCTGGAGTGAGGGGACACCTTACGAGCAGTACTTC.

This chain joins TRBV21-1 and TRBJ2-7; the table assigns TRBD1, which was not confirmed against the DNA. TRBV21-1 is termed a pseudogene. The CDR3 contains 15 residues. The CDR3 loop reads CASSVRDRATYEQYF. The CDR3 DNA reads TGTGCCAGCAGCGTCCGGGACAGAGCCACCTACGAGCAGTACTTC.

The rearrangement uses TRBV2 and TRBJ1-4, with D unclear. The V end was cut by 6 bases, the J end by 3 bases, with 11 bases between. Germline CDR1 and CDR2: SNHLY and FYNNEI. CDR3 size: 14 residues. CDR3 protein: CASSLQLPNEKLFF. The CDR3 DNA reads TGTGCCAGCAGCTTACAGTTACCTAATGAAAAACTGTTTTTT.

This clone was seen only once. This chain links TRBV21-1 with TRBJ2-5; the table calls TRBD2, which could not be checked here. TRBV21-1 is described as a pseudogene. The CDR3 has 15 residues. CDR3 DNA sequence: TGTGCCAGCAGCAGCATGCCAGCGGCTAAAGAGACCCAGTACTTC. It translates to CASSSMPAAKETQYF.

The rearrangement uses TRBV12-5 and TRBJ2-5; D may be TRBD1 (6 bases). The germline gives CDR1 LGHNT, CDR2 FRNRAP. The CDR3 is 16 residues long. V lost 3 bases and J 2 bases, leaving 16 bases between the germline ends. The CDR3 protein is CASGFETNREQETQYF. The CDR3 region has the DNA TGTGCTAGTGGTTTTGAGACGAACAGGGAGCAAGAGACCCAGTACTTC.

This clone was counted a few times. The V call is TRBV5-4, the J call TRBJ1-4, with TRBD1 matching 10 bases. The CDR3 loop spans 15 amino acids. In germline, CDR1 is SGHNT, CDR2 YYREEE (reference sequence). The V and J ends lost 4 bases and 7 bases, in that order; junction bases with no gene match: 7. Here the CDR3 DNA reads TGTGCCAGCAGCCGTCGGACAGGGGGAATTGAAAAACTGTTTTTT. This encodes CASSRRTGGIEKLFF. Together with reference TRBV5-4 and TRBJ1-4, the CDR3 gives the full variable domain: ETGVTQSPTHLIKTRGQQVTLRCSSQSGHNTVSWYQQALGQGPQFIFQYYREEENGRGNFPPRFSGLQFPNYSSELNVNALELDDSALYLCASSRRTGGIEKLFFGSGTQLSVL.

CDR3 amino acids: CASSLKVFFTEAFF. The CDR3 DNA reads TGTGCCAGCAGTTTAAAGGTTTTTTTCACTGAAGCTTTCTTT. V is TRBV28 and J is TRBJ1-1; D remains ambiguous. Trimming cost V 2 bases and J 4 bases, with 11 bases left between them. The CDR3 has 14 residues. Germline V CDR1 and CDR2: MDHEN, SYDVKM.

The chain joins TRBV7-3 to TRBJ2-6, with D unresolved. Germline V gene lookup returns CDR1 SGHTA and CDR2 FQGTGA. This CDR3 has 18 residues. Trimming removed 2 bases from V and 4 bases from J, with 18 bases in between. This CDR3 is CASSLSGPSRSGANVLTF. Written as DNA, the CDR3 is TGTGCCAGCAGCTTATCAGGACCTTCGAGGTCCGGGGCCAACGTCCTGACTTTC.

This CDR3 is CASSQGRATSGREQYF. CDR3 DNA sequence: TGCGCCAGCAGCCAAGGCAGGGCGACTAGCGGGCGCGAGCAGTACTTC. J is TRBJ2-7 and V is TRBV4-3, with 10 bases fitting TRBD2. The germline gives CDR1 LGHNA, CDR2 YSLEER. The CDR3 spans 16 residues. The trim removed 1 base at V and 6 bases at J, leaving 9 bases unmatched.

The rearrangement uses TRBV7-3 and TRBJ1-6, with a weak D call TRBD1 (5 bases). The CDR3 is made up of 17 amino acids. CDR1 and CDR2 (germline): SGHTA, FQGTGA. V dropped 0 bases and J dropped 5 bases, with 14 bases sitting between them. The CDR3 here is CASSLTVRGGHNSPLHF. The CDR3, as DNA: TGTGCCAGCAGCTTAACAGTGCGTGGGGGTCATAATTCACCCCTCCACTTT.

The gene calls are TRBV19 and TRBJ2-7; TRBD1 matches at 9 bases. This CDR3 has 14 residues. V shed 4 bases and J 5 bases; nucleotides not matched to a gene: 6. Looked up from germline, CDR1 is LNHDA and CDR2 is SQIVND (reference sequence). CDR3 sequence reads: CASSNRDRVHEQYF. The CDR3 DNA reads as TGTGCCAGTAGTAACCGGGACAGGGTCCACGAGCAGTACTTC.

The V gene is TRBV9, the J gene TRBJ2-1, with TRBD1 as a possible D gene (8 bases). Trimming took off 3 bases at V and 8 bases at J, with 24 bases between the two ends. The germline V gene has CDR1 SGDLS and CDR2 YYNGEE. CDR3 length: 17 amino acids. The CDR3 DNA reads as TGTGCCAGCAGCGAACCCCTCCAGGGGGCCCGGGGGGATGAGCAGTTCTTC. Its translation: CASSEPLQGARGDEQFF.

The DNA for the CDR3 is TGTGCCAGCAGCGCCGGCCCGGGATCCACTGAAGCTTTCTTT. It is translated as CASSAGPGSTEAFF. The rearrangement uses TRBV7-8 and TRBJ1-1, with D unresolved. Germline V lookup: CDR1 SGHVS, CDR2 FQNEAQ. This CDR3 spans 14 amino acids. V was trimmed by 5 bases and J by 4 bases, leaving 14 bases between them. Drawing the rest from reference TRBV7-8 and TRBJ1-1, the complete variable domain is GAGVSQSPRYKVAKRGQDVALRCDPISGHVSLFWYQQALGQGPEFLTYFQNEAQLDKSGLPSDRFFAERPEGSVSTLKIQRTQQEDSAVYLCASSAGPGSTEAFFGQGTRLTVV.

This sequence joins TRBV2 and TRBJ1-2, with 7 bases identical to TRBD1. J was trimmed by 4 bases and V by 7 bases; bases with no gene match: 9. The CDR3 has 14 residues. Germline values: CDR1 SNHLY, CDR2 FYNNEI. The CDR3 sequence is CASNRDSRSYGYTF. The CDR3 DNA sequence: TGTGCCAGCAACCGGGACAGCCGAAGCTATGGCTACACCTTC. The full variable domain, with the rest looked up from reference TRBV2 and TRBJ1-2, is EPEVTQTPSHQVTQMGQEVILRCVPISNHLYFYWYRQILGQKVEFLVSFYNNEISEKSEIFDDQFSVERPDGSNFTLKIRSTKLEDSAMYFCASNRDSRSYGYTFGSGTRLTVV.

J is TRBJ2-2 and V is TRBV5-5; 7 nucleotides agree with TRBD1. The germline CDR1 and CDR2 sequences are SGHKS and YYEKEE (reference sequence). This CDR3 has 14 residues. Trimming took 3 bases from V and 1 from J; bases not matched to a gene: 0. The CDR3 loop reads CASSWDRNTGELFF. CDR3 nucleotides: TGTGCCAGCAGCTGGGACAGGAACACCGGGGAGCTGTTTTTT. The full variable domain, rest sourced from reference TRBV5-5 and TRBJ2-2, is DAGVTQSPTHLIKTRGQQVTLRCSPISGHKSVSWYQQVLGQGPQFIFQYYEKEERGRGNFPDRFSARQFPNYSSELNVNALLLGDSALYLCASSWDRNTGELFFGEGSRLTVL.

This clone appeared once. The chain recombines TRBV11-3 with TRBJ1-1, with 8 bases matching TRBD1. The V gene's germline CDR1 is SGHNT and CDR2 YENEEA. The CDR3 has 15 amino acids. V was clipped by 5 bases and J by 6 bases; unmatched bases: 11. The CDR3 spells CASSIGQGSGAEAFF. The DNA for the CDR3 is TGTGCCAGCAGCATAGGACAGGGATCGGGAGCTGAAGCTTTCTTT.

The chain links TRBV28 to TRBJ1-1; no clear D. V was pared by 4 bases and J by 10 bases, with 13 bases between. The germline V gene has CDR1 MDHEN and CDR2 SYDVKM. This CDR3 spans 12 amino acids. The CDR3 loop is CASSSGPLGAFF. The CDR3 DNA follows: TGTGCCAGCAGTTCCGGACCCCTTGGAGCTTTCTTT.

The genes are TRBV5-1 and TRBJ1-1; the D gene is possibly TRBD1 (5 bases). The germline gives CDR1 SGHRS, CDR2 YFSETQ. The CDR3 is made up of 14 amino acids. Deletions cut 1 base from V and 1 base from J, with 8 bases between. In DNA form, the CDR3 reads TGCGCCAGCAGCTTGACAGGCGGGAACACTGAAGCTTTCTTT. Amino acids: CASSLTGGNTEAFF.

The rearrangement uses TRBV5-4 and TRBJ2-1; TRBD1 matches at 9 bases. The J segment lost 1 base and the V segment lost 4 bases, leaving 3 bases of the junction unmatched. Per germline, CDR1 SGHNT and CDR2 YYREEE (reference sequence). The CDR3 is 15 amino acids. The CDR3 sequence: CASSPDRGSYNEQFF. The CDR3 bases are TGTGCCAGCAGCCCGGACAGGGGATCCTACAATGAGCAGTTCTTC.